Below, one T cell receptor beta chain is given with its context. Its antigen has not been determined. No quality values exist for individual bases; no much larger clone is one base distant. The germline V gene supplies CDR1 SNHLY and CDR2 FYNNEI. The CDR3, cysteine through phenylalanine, is 17 amino acids long. Only the CDR3 DNA stays, 51 bases, in frame from base 1. V loses 6 bases at its end and J loses 1 base; junction bases beyond the gene matches: 15. This sample was taken from a study of cytomegalovirus exposure and HLA in healthy donors (dated by TCRdb to the late 2010s). The study in broad terms: An earlier analysis of approximately 640 of the donors reported approximately 290 Gb of sequence data and about 100 million unique TCR beta sequences from roughly 200 million T cells. All discovery cohort repertoires had been generated using a single sequencing platform. Among the approximately 420 genotyped donors, around 81% belonged to the genetic ancestry cluster associated with self-reported Caucasian donors. Approximately 300 gigabases of sequencing data and roughly 81 million unique TCR sequences made up an early release that covered over 550 HLA-typed donors. About five DR-DQ haplotypes were treated as single units for association and clustering because of strong linkage in the cohort. The study was designed to test whether signatures of past pathogen exposure could be identified by cataloging public T cell receptors. Across some 400 genotyped donors of the cohort, an average of 235,054 unique TCR beta nucleotide sequences per donor were sequenced, and about a sixth of those sequences were non-productive. Besides the first cohort of roughly 700 subjects, a separate validation cohort made up of around 120 different subjects was used. In the later analysis, no new phenotypic data were used to find candidate immune exposures; instead, reliance was placed on TCR beta sequences and their occurrence across donors. Typing coverage differed by locus: A, B, C, DRB1 and DQB1 were typed in roughly 620-630 donors, DQA1 in about 510, DPA1 in over 600, and DPB1 in around 490. Genome-wide SNP genotypes for about three fifths of the roughly 670 donors were used in a later genetic analysis, which treated that subset as a discovery cohort. To predict cytomegalovirus infection status, the study combined high-throughput TCR immunosequencing, statistical association of individual TCRs with disease status, and machine learning. The study profiled the T cell repertoires of hundreds of subjects by immunosequencing and related them to cytomegalovirus serostatus. In an earlier analysis of over 550 of the donors, high-throughput TCR beta sequencing was used to judge whether each TCR beta V gene segment behaved as functional or pseudogenic. Alongside the repertoire data, information on donor age, sex, ethnicity and CMV serostatus was compiled. HLA typing covered class I and class II loci at four-digit resolution. To study patterns of TCR occurrence, a later analysis re-analyzed previously published TCR beta repertoires from 650 to 750 donors and added high-resolution HLA genotyping. Broad study findings and their caveats: A few of the identified cytomegalovirus-associated TCR beta chains were confirmed in vitro to be specific for cytomegalovirus antigens. Correlated functional status among segregating V segments might reflect linkage disequilibrium, but an unknown experimental factor could not be ruled out. A later analysis found that most CMV-associated TCR beta chains appeared HLA-restricted, with HLA associations seemingly driven largely by CMV exposure. Most TCR sequences were observed very rarely across donors, whereas some public TCRs were present in many individuals. The authors suggested that the approach could potentially be generalized to other disease states and immunological phenotypes. The classifier was reported to diagnose cytomegalovirus status with high specificity and sensitivity in both the original and validation cohorts. Roughly uniform sequencing depth across donors was assumed in presence/absence analyses, although this assumption may not hold. For the cohort, immune exposure information was limited to CMV serostatus. Because HLA typing was missing for some donors at each locus, association tests included only the typed subset. At a false discovery rate of 0.05, a later analysis linked approximately 18,000 TCR beta sequences to specific HLA alleles. A further reported finding was that TCR beta sequences accurately predicted the HLA-A and HLA-B alleles for most subjects in the first cohort. In this cohort, only TCR beta chains were sequenced, and detectable features were limited by the absence of alpha or paired-chain data. A cluster of highly shared sequence variants was judged likely to represent a technical artifact of the sequencing pipeline. In a later analysis, TCR association rates were found to vary across HLA loci, with the most associated TCRs seen for DRB1 alleles and the fewest for HLA-C alleles. When HLA alleles, especially DR and DQ, strongly co-occurred, attributing TCR associations to individual alleles was difficult. Some IMGT-functional V segments, including TRBV6-2 and TRBV6-3, could not be distinguished by the 87-base-pair reads and were therefore excluded. According to a later analysis, parvovirus B19, influenza, CMV and Epstein-Barr virus appeared linked to several top co-occurrence clusters. According to a later genetic analysis, donors in an Asian-associated ancestry cluster had fewer N-insertions in productive TCRs than the approximately 670-donor mean. Roughly 15 rarely observed V segments, including chromosome 9 orphons, were excluded from the earlier analysis of some 590 of the donors because counts were too low. An earlier analysis of approximately 500 of the donors showed that most TCR beta V segments appeared in productive rearrangements either about 87% or about 30% of the time, which broadly matched IMGT annotations. In a later genetic analysis, a missense DCLRE1C variant was associated with V-gene and J-gene trimming of TCR beta chains, and the association was replicated in an independent cohort. A total of 164 TCR beta chains were listed by the study as associated with cytomegalovirus. In a later analysis, HLA-associated TCR beta chains were found to be more clonally expanded and to have lower generation probabilities than equally common non-associated chains.

The cohort comprised more than 550 healthy bone marrow donors. Cohort members were all nominally healthy when sampled, although unrecorded immune exposures were likely present. The donor tested CMV seropositive, placing the donor among the 289 seropositive members of the cohort. Each donor provided a peripheral blood sample, and peripheral blood mononuclear cells were used for TCR beta sequencing. The Qiagen DNeasy Blood Extraction Kit was used to extract genomic DNA from the blood cell samples. Libraries came from the immunoSEQ multiplex PCR assay. The multiplex PCR relied on a mix of 60 forward primers for TCR Vbeta segments and 13 reverse primers for TCR Jbeta segments. A multiplex PCR assay on genomic DNA amplified the CDR3 region of rearranged TCR beta genes. Amplified TCR beta libraries were sequenced as 87-base-pair reads on the Illumina HiSeq System. As for the authors' bioinformatics: In a later analysis, tens of millions of unique TCR beta chains were counted across the 500 to 850 repertoires, and approximately 11 million of these chains were shared by at least two donors. Raw reads were error-corrected and collapsed into unique sequences by a nearest-neighbor algorithm in which closely related sequences were merged to remove PCR and sequencing errors. To assign V, D and J gene segments, CDR3 sequences were aligned to IMGT reference sequences. For a sequence to be retained, at least a six-nucleotide match to both a V gene segment and a J gene segment was required. Rearrangements were called productive when the CDR3 lacked stop codons and stayed in frame with V and J; all others were non-productive. Following IMGT convention, CDR3 was defined as the stretch from the second conserved V-encoded cysteine to the conserved J-encoded phenylalanine. The earlier analysis of some 600 of the donors excluded sequences that lacked an unambiguous match to a single V gene segment. In an earlier analysis of approximately 550 of the donors, V segments were called functional above 56.7% productive rearrangements and were called segregating when the between-donor standard deviation exceeded 5%. To diagnose cytomegalovirus status from the catalog of TCR beta chain sequences, a statistical classification framework was built. V and J gene assignment, in a later analysis, came from comparing TCR nucleotide sequences with IMGT/GENE-DB human TR gene sequences. Using the TCRdist pipeline, a later analysis assigned CDR3 sequences along with most-parsimonious VDJ recombination scenarios. A later analysis defined each TCR beta chain by its CDR3 amino acid sequence plus V-gene family, and excluded reads lacking a unique V-gene family. In a later analysis, 450 to 600 highly shared, low-generation-probability nucleotide sequences were removed to address suspected cross-contamination and a sequencing artifact. A later analysis calculated a clonal expansion index for each public chain from normalized within-repertoire ranks of inferred template counts. A later analysis computed generation probabilities with a VDJ recombination model fitted to out-of-frame rearrangements, and checked the results against IGoR. Hypergeometric tests were used in a later analysis to score TCR-TCR, TCR-HLA and TCR-CMV co-occurrence, with a repertoire-size bias correction applied to the TCR pairs. A later analysis estimated false discovery rates by permuting HLA or CMV assignments 20 times. A later analysis grouped co-occurring TCRs with DBSCAN, adding TCRdist sequence similarity when clustering within HLA-allele-positive subsets. Co-occurrence clustering excluded repertoires with fewer than 30,000 or more than 120,000 public chains, plus five with anomalous nucleotide sharing. TCRdb's version of the immuneACCESS table is confined to in-frame rearrangements and falls short of the full clone set. An unresolved V gene accounts for under half of the shortfall where checked; the remainder is of unknown origin. The V and J calls and clone size are taken from that table; D and trimming were inferred from the DNA. The sample records tens of thousands of clones, more than 60% of which are singletons. Approximately 3% of the sample is taken by the ten largest.

The source is a man aged 50-60 years in good health and CMV-seropositive. This chain joins TRBV2 to TRBJ2-7; 7 junctional bases match TRBD1. The source material was PBMCs. This receptor has the CDR3 CASRPTSPGQRSYEQYF. DNA sequence: TGTGCCAGCAGGCCAACAAGCCCGGGACAGAGATCCTACGAGCAGTACTTC.